This T cell receptor beta chain originates from a study of TET2 disruption in CD19-targeted CAR T cells (dated by TCRdb to about 2018). About the full investigation: The number of samples was determined by the original clinical trial design and by which samples were available, and no additional inclusion criteria were applied. Beyond this particular receptor, the publication reports: The conclusions drawn about the patient's CAR T cells were based on extensive analysis of just one subject.

The immunoSEQ assay was used to perform TCR beta chain deep sequencing. Processing in the source paper ran as follows. Only productive TCR beta rearrangements were used to compute clonotype frequencies. As stored in TCRdb, this immuneACCESS dataset retains in-frame rearrangements with V and J assigned. A fraction of the clones does not appear; measured against another copy, unresolved V genes explain less than half of the discrepancy, and the remainder lacks a known reason. V, J and clone size were drawn from that table, and D and trimming were deduced from the DNA. This sample's records show approximately 27,000 clones. The ten largest clonotypes hold under 2.5% of the sample. CDR1 and CDR2 (KGHSH, LQKENI) derive from the germline V gene. Measured from the cysteine to the phenylalanine, the CDR3 is 16 residues long. The DNA shown is the part of the CDR3 that was read: 39 bases, in frame from base 1.

According to the study, the label for this sample's treatment or condition signals: autologous CTL019 cells: CD19 CAR with 4-1BB and CD3 zeta domains. TCR zeta and 4-1BB costimulatory signaling domains were built into the CD19 CAR. Leukapheresis was used to collect T cells from peripheral blood for manufacturing CTL019. The DNeasy Blood and Tissue Kit was used to extract genomic DNA from pre-infusion T cells, peripheral blood, or sorted post-infusion T cells. As concerns this clone: Its antigen is unknown. One end of the junction is discordant with germline, which a read error may explain. Read sequence stops 3 residues before the CDR3 end, and the germline J gene provides the missing end. In the same sample, other DNA sequences code for this CDR3.

The input for sequencing was CD8- CAR+ T cells sorted from cultured blood T cells, taken for CD19 CAR T cell therapy. The cell subset or site label for this specimen denotes: CD8-negative CAR-positive T cells from the infusion product. The origin of this receptor is a man aged 70-80 years with chronic lymphocytic leukemia. The rearranged chain carries TRBV18 and TRBJ2-4, and TRBD1 aligns with 11 junction nucleotides. The CDR3 DNA, read in part, is TGTGCCAGCTCTCCACCGGGACAGGGGGGCAATCAGCCT. Its coded protein is CASSPPGQGGNQP. The full-length CDR3 reads as CASSPPGQGGNQPQYF.